The clone carrying this TCR beta chain was observed a handful of times. Its matching antigen is unknown. The junction and the germline gene differ at one end; a read error may be behind it. This sample was taken from a study of cytomegalovirus exposure and HLA in healthy donors. Findings and caveats of the study: Presence/absence analysis assumed near-uniform sequencing depth across donors. With later analysis, a missense DCLRE1C variant became linked to TCR beta V- and J-gene trimming.

PCR was performed using 60 Vbeta and 13 Jbeta primers. Profiled with immunoSEQ multiplex PCR; TCRdb holds only in-frame clones, not every one. The sample comprises 150,000 or so clones, more than 60% of which are singletons, and 10% to 12% rests with the top ten. Looked up from germline, CDR1 is SGHTA and CDR2 is FQGTGA. This CDR3 is 15 amino acids long. This chain connects TRBV7-3 to TRBJ2-3; D might be TRBD1 (6 bases). The TCR sequence derives from a man aged 18 to 29 in good health and CMV-seropositive. The sequenced material came from PBMCs. CDR3 sequence reads: CASSLVDRSTNTQYF. The DNA of the CDR3 is TGTGCCAGCAGCTTAGTAGACAGGAGCACAAATACGCAGTATTTT. Drawing the rest from reference TRBV7-3 and TRBJ2-3, the complete variable domain is GAGVSQTPSNKVTEKGKYVELRCDPISGHTALYWYRQSLGQGPEFLIYFQGTGAADDSGLPNDRFFAVRPEGSVSTLKIQRTERGDSAVYLCASSLVDRSTNTQYFGPGTRLTVL.